Reported below is one TCR beta chain. Its antigen is undetermined. The data belong to a study of T cells after yellow fever vaccination. Study information: The SMART-Seq v4 Ultra Low Input method served to prepare the low-cell-number fractions.

Study-wide results and limits: Abundant bulk-derived clonotypes could contaminate FACS-sorted repertoires. Though weaker, the secondary response peaked faster, on day 5 versus 15.

From germline, CDR1 is LGHNA and CDR2 YSLEER. The ends were cut back, 4 bases at V and 0 bases at J, with 16 bases in the middle. The CDR3 extends over 18 amino acids. TCRdb reprocessed the 5' RACE reads with MiXCR, giving one entry per CDR3 protein. The data show about 99,000 distinct CDR3 sequences, roughly 5.2% seen once. The TCR comes from a man aged 18 to 29 who received the YFV17D yellow fever vaccine. V is TRBV4-3 and J is TRBJ2-6; tentative D call: TRBD2 (5 bases). The sample here was CD8+ T cells sorted from PBMCs, taken 10 days after the yellow fever booster vaccination. The CDR3 reads CASSRSFRGYSGANVLTF. The CDR3 nucleotides are TGCGCCAGCAGCCGTAGTTTTCGGGGATACTCTGGGGCCAACGTCCTGACTTTC.